A single sample gave rise to the 18 T cell receptor beta chains below, sequenced in a study of blood T cell repertoires in COVID-19. Method: immunoSEQ multiplex PCR; TCRdb's copy keeps in-frame clones and lacks some. Here the sample spans 490,000 or so clones, around nine tenths being singletons. Specimen: PBMCs or T cells enriched from blood (not recorded which). These receptor sequences come from a woman in her thirties or forties who had recovered from COVID-19.

The chain joins TRBV4-2 to TRBJ2-3; 7 positions match TRBD2. Unmatched junction bases numbered 7, after V lost 1 base and J lost 0 bases. CDR1 and CDR2 (germline): LGHNA, YNFKEQ. The CDR3 is made up of 17 amino acids. The CDR3 DNA follows: TGTGCCAGCAGCCAAGGGGGATGGCGGGAGAGCACAGATACGCAGTATTTT. Amino acid sequence: CASSQGGWRESTDTQYF.

V is TRBV28 and J is TRBJ2-1; TRBD2 might be the D (5 bases). The CDR3 is 14 amino acids. Germline V gene sequence: CDR1 MDHEN, CDR2 SYDVKM. Trimming took off 3 bases at V and 8 bases at J, with 14 bases between the two ends. The CDR3 sequence: CASSFGGWGHEQFF. CDR3 DNA sequence: TGTGCCAGCAGTTTCGGCGGGTGGGGTCATGAGCAGTTCTTC. Filled out from reference TRBV28 and TRBJ2-1, the complete variable domain reads DVKVTQSSRYLVKRTGEKVFLECVQDMDHENMFWYRQDPGLGLRLIYFSYDVKMKEKGDIPEGYSVSREKKERFSLILESASTNQTSMYLCASSFGGWGHEQFFGPGTRLTVL.

The chain couples TRBV9 to TRBJ2-3; 8 nucleotides match TRBD2. The ends lost 3 bases at V and 4 bases at J; junction bases unmatched: 4. This CDR3 spans 14 amino acids. From germline, CDR1 is SGDLS and CDR2 YYNGEE. This chain's CDR3 is CASSDGLASDTQYF. Here the CDR3 DNA reads TGTGCCAGCAGCGACGGACTAGCTTCAGATACGCAGTATTTT.

V and J are TRBV12-3 or TRBV12-4 and TRBJ1-6; D is perhaps TRBD1 (5 bases). The V end lost 5 bases, the J end lost 6 bases, and 8 bases lay between the germline ends. This CDR3 spans 13 amino acids. CDR3 in amino acids: CASSRQLNSPLHF. The CDR3 DNA reads TGTGCCAGCAGTCGACAGCTTAATTCACCCCTCCACTTT.

This chain joins TRBV4-1 and TRBJ1-2; tentatively, D is TRBD1 (6 bases). Germline CDR1 is MGHRA and CDR2 is YSYEKL. V shed 8 bases and J shed 5 bases, with 18 bases lying between them. CDR3 size: 14 residues. CDR3 DNA sequence: TGCGCCAGCCGGGGCGGACAGAACCTTTATGGCTACACCTTC. It is translated as CASRGGQNLYGYTF.

CDR3 sequence: CASSELGGAHTEAFF. The CDR3 DNA reads TGTGCCAGCAGTGAATTGGGGGGGGCTCACACTGAAGCTTTCTTT. The chain joins TRBV25-1 to TRBJ1-1; D is perhaps TRBD1 (6 bases). Germline CDR1 MGHDK, CDR2 SYGVNS. Trimming took 1 base from V and 3 from J, leaving 12 bases between them. This CDR3 is built from 15 residues.

The chain recombines TRBV11-2 with TRBJ1-6; TRBD1 agrees at 8 bases. V lost 6 bases, J lost 0 bases, and 7 bases stayed unmatched. The CDR3 covers 17 residues. Germline V gives CDR1 SGHAT, CDR2 FQNNGV. CDR3 amino acids: CASSLDRATSYNSPLHF. The CDR3 bases are TGTGCCAGCAGTTTGGACAGGGCGACCTCCTATAATTCACCCCTCCACTTT.

The V gene is TRBV7-8, the J gene TRBJ2-7; 7 bases are shared with TRBD2. CDR3 size: 15 residues. Unmatched junction bases numbered 9, after V lost 2 bases and J lost 5 bases. CDR1 and CDR2 from the germline V gene are SGHVS and FQNEAQ. The CDR3 here is CASSLWAGAVDEQYF. Written as DNA, the CDR3 is TGTGCCAGCAGCTTATGGGCGGGAGCGGTCGACGAGCAGTACTTC.

J is TRBJ2-5 and V is TRBV6-5, with D perhaps TRBD2 (7 bases). The CDR3 contains 13 residues. The germline CDR1 and CDR2 sequences are MNHEY and SVGAGI. V was pared by 8 bases and J by 5 bases, with 15 bases between. The CDR3 loop reads CASRTGGRETQYF. CDR3 sequence (DNA): TGTGCCAGCCGGACGGGGGGCCGGGAGACCCAGTACTTC.

The rearrangement uses TRBV5-8 and TRBJ2-7; D is unresolved. Germline lookup yields CDR1 SGHTS and CDR2 YDEGEE. Trimming stripped 0 bases from V and 6 bases from J, with 10 bases between. The length of the CDR3 is 13 residues. The CDR3 DNA reads as TGTGCCAGCAGCTTGGCCCCCTATTCCGAGCAGTACTTC. The encoded protein is CASSLAPYSEQYF.

This chain links TRBV7-9 with TRBJ1-3; no clear D gene. This CDR3 has 11 amino acids. Germline V lookup: CDR1 SEHNR, CDR2 FQNEAQ (reference sequence). Trimming took 7 bases from V and 8 from J, leaving 9 bases between them. The CDR3 sequence is CASTILDTIYF. In DNA, the CDR3 is TGTGCCAGCACGATTCTAGACACCATATATTTT.

The V call is TRBV7-9, the J call TRBJ2-1; D remains unclear. Trimming left V 5 bases short and J 2 bases short, with 7 bases between. The CDR3 runs to 13 residues. Germline V gene lookup returns CDR1 SEHNR and CDR2 FQNEAQ (reference sequence). CDR3 loop: CASSPSAYNEQFF. In DNA form, the CDR3 reads TGTGCCAGCAGCCCTTCGGCCTACAATGAGCAGTTCTTC.

This clone was seen a single time. The chain is built from TRBV18 and TRBJ1-3; tentatively, D is TRBD1 (5 bases). The CDR3 is 16 amino acids. The V gene's germline CDR1 is KGHSH and CDR2 LQKENI. Trimming left V 3 bases short and J 0 bases short, with 12 bases between. DNA for the CDR3: TGTGCCAGCTCACCCCGACAGAGGAGCTCTGGAAACACCATATATTTT. Residues: CASSPRQRSSGNTIYF.

As concerns this clone: Other DNA sequences in the same sample also yield this CDR3. The J gene is TRBJ2-2, the V gene TRBV11-3; no firm D call. The V gene lost 4 bases and the J gene lost 2 bases, with 8 bases spanning the gap. The length of the CDR3 is 14 residues. Germline V gene sequence: CDR1 SGHNT, CDR2 YENEEA. The chain's CDR3 is CASSSLLNTGELFF. CDR3 in DNA: TGTGCCAGCAGCTCCCTTCTAAACACCGGGGAGCTGTTTTTT.

This clone was detected once. The J gene is TRBJ2-4, the V gene TRBV10-3; possible D gene TRBD2, 5 bases. CDR3 length equals 16 residues. Trimming removed 6 bases from V and 2 bases from J, with 17 bases in between. Germline values: CDR1 ENHRY, CDR2 SYGVKD. The CDR3 loop is CAISQGPSGSKNIQYF. As DNA, the CDR3 is TGTGCCATCAGCCAAGGACCCTCGGGATCCAAAAACATTCAGTACTTC.

The gene calls are TRBV5-1 and TRBJ2-2; a possible D gene is TRBD2 (6 bases). The germline gives CDR1 SGHRS, CDR2 YFSETQ. The V end was cut by 5 bases, the J end by 4 bases, with 9 bases between. The CDR3 covers 13 residues. The CDR3 loop is CASSLAPTGELFF. In nucleotides, the CDR3 is TGCGCCAGCAGTCTAGCGCCCACCGGGGAGCTGTTTTTT.

The chain joins TRBV18 to TRBJ1-3, with no clear D. Trimming removed 3 bases from V and 0 bases from J, with 9 bases in between. This CDR3 has 15 amino acids. Per germline, CDR1 KGHSH and CDR2 LQKENI. Here the CDR3 reads CASSPGESSGNTIYF. Here the CDR3 DNA reads TGTGCCAGCTCACCCGGGGAGAGCTCTGGAAACACCATATATTTT.

The rearrangement uses TRBV27 and TRBJ2-7; 9 nucleotides agree with TRBD2. The CDR3 is made up of 15 amino acids. Germline assignment: CDR1 MNHEY and CDR2 SMNVEV (reference sequence). V lost 2 bases to trimming and J lost 4 bases; unmatched junction nucleotides: 6. The CDR3 bases are TGTGCCAGCAGTTTAGGGCGGGAGGGCCGTTACGAGCAGTACTTC. Translation gives CASSLGREGRYEQYF.